This TCR beta chain is from a study of blood T cells in healthy people across ages. Then a second PCR, running about 6 to 12 cycles, was carried out with a sample-barcoded 5' primer and a J-beta primer mix. TCRdb redid the calling of the 5' RACE reads with MiXCR, one entry per CDR3 protein. The repertoire consists of around 1,600,000 distinct CDR3 sequences, with about 42% occurring once and the leading ten covering about 4.1%. Trimming removed 5 bases at V and 3 bases at J, with 14 bases between. The length of the CDR3 is 15 residues. The germline V gene has CDR1 LNHDA and CDR2 SQIVND (reference sequence). Only a few counts were recorded for this clonotype.

This chain connects TRBV19 to TRBJ2-1, with D perhaps TRBD2 (5 bases). Sequencing input: blood. This TCR came from a woman aged 18 to 35 in good health. CDR3 DNA: TGTGCCAGTAGTCGGACCGGACGGGGCTACAATGAGCAGTTCTTC. Its protein product is CASSRTGRGYNEQFF.